The 28 T cell receptor beta chains reported below all come from one sample, sequenced in a study of blood T cells in healthy people across ages. Primers used in a second PCR of about 6 to 11 cycles were a sample-barcoded 5' primer and a J-beta primer mix. MiXCR was run by TCRdb on the 5' RACE reads, yielding one entry per CDR3 protein. The data contain 650,000 to 1,000,000 distinct CDR3 sequences, around 36% of them singletons. The sequencing input was blood. Every receptor here comes from a man between 18 and 29 years old in good health.

This clonotype was recorded at least ten times. The genes are TRBV12-3 or TRBV12-4 and TRBJ2-7, with TRBD2 as a possible D gene (7 bases). V was clipped by 5 bases and J by 4 bases, with 15 bases between them. This CDR3 region has 14 residues. CDR3 DNA: TGTGCCAGCAGTCGAAGGGGGGGGTTGTACGAGCAGTACTTC. Residues: CASSRRGGLYEQYF.

The chain has TRBV5-1 and TRBJ2-3; D perhaps matches TRBD1 (5 bases). V gave up 0 bases and J gave up 6 bases, with 11 bases separating them. CDR1 is SGHRS and CDR2 is YFSETQ in the germline V gene. CDR3 size: 14 residues. The DNA of the CDR3 is TGCGCCAGCAGCTTGGAGGGGTTCAGGGATACGCAGTATTTT. This translates into CASSLEGFRDTQYF. The full variable domain, completed using reference TRBV5-1 and TRBJ2-3, is KAGVTQTPRYLIKTRGQQVTLSCSPISGHRSVSWYQQTPGQGLQFLFEYFSETQRNKGNFPGRFSGRQFSNSRSEMNVSTLELGDSALYLCASSLEGFRDTQYFGPGTRLTVL.

This clonotype was observed a few times. The V gene is TRBV6-5, the J gene TRBJ2-7; 7 nucleotides align to TRBD1. The CDR3 sequence is 14 residues long. Germline CDR1 and CDR2: MNHEY and SVGAGI. V lost 10 bases to trimming and J lost 2 bases; unmatched junction nucleotides: 11. CDR3 nucleotide sequence: TGTGCCACCGCCCGAGAGACAGGGCCCTACGAGCAGTACTTC. Protein: CATARETGPYEQYF.

DNA of the CDR3: TGCGCCAGCAGCCGGGGTCAAGCGGGGGATGGCTACACCTTC. This codes for CASSRGQAGDGYTF. The chain is built from TRBV4-3 and TRBJ1-2; possible D gene TRBD1, 5 bases. V was shortened by 4 bases and J by 6 bases, with 15 bases between the two germline ends. This CDR3 has 14 residues. Germline V lookup: CDR1 LGHNA, CDR2 YSLEER.

This clonotype was seen a few times. Relative to the germline gene, one junction end is altered; a read error may explain this. The genes are TRBV9 and TRBJ2-5, with D maybe TRBD1 (7 bases). The CDR3 consists of 18 residues. Germline lookup yields CDR1 SGDLS and CDR2 YYNGEE. The CDR3 protein is CAGSPRGGGGVVQETQYF. CDR3 DNA sequence: TGTGCCGGCAGCCCGAGAGGAGGAGGGGGCGTAGTACAAGAGACCCAGTACTTC. Together with reference TRBV9 and TRBJ2-5, the CDR3 gives the full variable domain: DSGVTQTPKHLITATGQRVTLRCSPRSGDLSVYWYQQSLDQGLQFLIQYYNGEERAKGNILERFSAQQFPDLHSELNLSSLELGDSALYFCAGSPRGGGGVVQETQYFGPGTRLLVL.

The rearrangement joins TRBV4-1 to TRBJ2-1; 9 positions match TRBD2. The V gene's germline CDR1 is MGHRA and CDR2 YSYEKL. The CDR3 has 16 amino acids. V was pared by 4 bases and J by 5 bases, with 9 bases of the junction left unmatched. The CDR3 reads CASSPASGIINNEQFF. CDR3 DNA: TGCGCCAGCAGCCCTGCTAGCGGGATAATAAACAATGAGCAGTTCTTC.

CDR3 region: CSAPGDYSYEQYF. The CDR3 DNA is TGCAGTGCTCCGGGGGACTATTCCTACGAGCAGTACTTC. This chain links TRBV20-1 with TRBJ2-7, with 7 bases aligning to TRBD2. The V and J ends lost 5 bases and 1 base, in that order; junction bases with no gene match: 5. The V gene's germline CDR1 is DFQATT and CDR2 SNEGSKA (reference sequence). The CDR3 runs 13 residues.

This clonotype has a handful of counts. The V and J genes are TRBV12-3 or TRBV12-4 and TRBJ1-5; no reliable D call. Deletions cut 5 bases from V and 3 bases from J, with 8 bases between. This CDR3 contains 13 residues. CDR3 in DNA: TGTGCCAGCAGTGTTAGGGCCAATCAGCCCCAGCATTTT. It translates to CASSVRANQPQHF.

Turning to this clonotype: Its ends do not fully match the called genes, so a read error is possible. This chain connects TRBV20-1 to TRBJ1-1; 7 bases agree with TRBD1. The CDR3 is 14 residues long. From germline, CDR1 is DFQATT and CDR2 SNEGSKA (reference sequence). The CDR3 spells CSVWQGGMNAEAFF. Written as DNA, the CDR3 is TGCAGTGTTTGGCAGGGGGGAATGAACGCTGAAGCTTTCTTT.

This clonotype has a count of ten or more. V and J are TRBV20-1 and TRBJ2-1; D unclear. Per the germline V gene, CDR1 is DFQATT and CDR2 is SNEGSKA (reference sequence). There are 15 residues in the CDR3. V lost 6 bases and J lost 8, with 23 bases in between. CDR3 loop: CSAPPRANAAYEQFF. DNA of the CDR3: TGCAGTGCACCCCCCCGAGCGAACGCGGCCTATGAGCAGTTCTTC.

This clonotype turned up a few times. The chain links TRBV15 to TRBJ1-5; D call uncertain. The V end was cut by 3 bases, the J end by 2 bases, with 8 bases between. This CDR3 spans 14 amino acids. Germline-derived CDR1 and CDR2 are LNHNV and YYDKDF (reference sequence). The CDR3 DNA sequence: TGTGCCACCAGCAGGGCTCACGGCAATCAGCCCCAGCATTTT. Residues: CATSRAHGNQPQHF. Full variable domain (rest looked up from reference TRBV15 and TRBJ1-5): DAMVIQNPRYQVTQFGKPVTLSCSQTLNHNVMYWYQQKSSQAPKLLFHYYDKDFNNEADTPDNFQSRRPNTSFCFLDIRSPGLGDTAMYLCATSRAHGNQPQHFGDGTRLSIL.

The chain has TRBV20-1 and TRBJ1-1; D gene uncertain. CDR3 length: 11 amino acids. The V and J ends lost 1 base and 9 bases respectively, with 9 bases between them. Germline V lookup: CDR1 DFQATT, CDR2 SNEGSKA (reference sequence). CDR3 protein: CSARGGGKAFF. CDR3 in DNA: TGCAGTGCTAGAGGAGGAGGGAAAGCTTTCTTT.

The genes are TRBV6-2 or TRBV6-3 and TRBJ1-2, with 10 bases aligning to TRBD1. J was trimmed by 2 bases and V by 6 bases; bases with no gene match: 9. The CDR3 extends over 16 amino acids. The germline V gene encodes CDR1 MNHEY and CDR2 SVGEGT. CDR3 sequence (DNA): TGTGCCAGCAGGTACGGGACAGGGGTTCTCAACTATGGCTACACCTTC. Its protein is CASRYGTGVLNYGYTF.

About this clonotype itself: This could be a read error, since a much larger clone is one nucleotide away. The J gene is TRBJ2-7, the V gene TRBV20-1, with 9 nucleotides matching TRBD1. This CDR3 has 14 amino acids. CDR1 and CDR2 from the germline V gene are DFQATT and SNEGSKA (reference sequence). J gave up 7 bases and V 5 bases, and 12 bases lay outside the gene matches. This chain's CDR3 is CSALRGQGYNEQYF. The CDR3 DNA follows: TGCAGTGCTCTACGAGGACAGGGGTACAATGAGCAGTACTTC.

CDR3 bases: TGCGCCAGCAGGCAATACACTGAAGCTTTCTTT. Translated, it gives CASRQYTEAFF. This chain connects TRBV5-1 to TRBJ1-1; no clear D. Trimming cost V 5 bases and J 3 bases, with 5 bases left between them. The CDR3 spans 11 residues. In germline, CDR1 is SGHRS, CDR2 YFSETQ. The full variable domain, rest sourced from reference TRBV5-1 and TRBJ1-1, is KAGVTQTPRYLIKTRGQQVTLSCSPISGHRSVSWYQQTPGQGLQFLFEYFSETQRNKGNFPGRFSGRQFSNSRSEMNVSTLELGDSALYLCASRQYTEAFFGQGTRLTVV.

The table lists this clonotype with a few counts. This chain connects TRBV12-3 or TRBV12-4 to TRBJ2-7, with 7 bases fitting TRBD1. This CDR3 contains 14 residues. V lost 3 bases, J lost 3 bases, and 5 bases stayed unmatched. This CDR3 is CASSLSQGVYEQYF. CDR3 DNA sequence: TGTGCCAGCAGTTTGAGCCAGGGGGTCTACGAGCAGTACTTC.

The chain employs TRBV18 and TRBJ2-7; a weak D match, TRBD1 (6 bases). Germline CDR1 KGHSH, CDR2 LQKENI. Trimming cost V 2 bases and J 3 bases, with 8 bases left between them. CDR3 length: 13 amino acids. CDR3 sequence reads: CASSPEDSYEQYF. The CDR3 DNA sequence: TGTGCCAGCTCACCAGAGGACAGCTACGAGCAGTACTTC. The entire variable domain, with the rest obtained from reference TRBV18 and TRBJ2-7, is as follows: NAGVMQNPRHLVRRRGQEARLRCSPMKGHSHVYWYRQLPEEGLKFMVYLQKENIIDESGMPKERFSAEFPKEGPSILRIQQVVRGDSAAYFCASSPEDSYEQYFGPGTRLTVT.

The V call is TRBV7-8, the J call TRBJ2-3; 12 nucleotides agree with TRBD1. This CDR3 contains 16 residues. Germline loops: CDR1 SGHVS, CDR2 FQNEAQ. The J segment lost 7 bases and the V segment lost 2 bases, leaving 7 bases of the junction unmatched. The CDR3 DNA reads as TGTGCCAGCAGCTTAACCGGGACAGGGGGCGGCAATACGCAGTATTTT. It codes for CASSLTGTGGGNTQYF.

The chain has TRBV9 and TRBJ2-5; TRBD2 aligns across 7 bases. The CDR3 spans 16 residues. From germline, CDR1 is SGDLS and CDR2 YYNGEE. V was clipped by 4 bases and J by 3 bases; unmatched bases: 12. The CDR3 DNA is TGTGCCAGCAGCAGGACGAGCGGGGTGTCCGAAGAGACCCAGTACTTC. It is translated as CASSRTSGVSEETQYF.

This clonotype was seen only a few times. This chain connects TRBV29-1 to TRBJ2-2, with D possibly being TRBD2 (5 bases). The CDR3 covers 13 residues. V lost 4 bases and J 3 bases, leaving 9 bases between the germline ends. Per germline, CDR1 SQVTM and CDR2 ANQGSEA. The CDR3 sequence: CSVGLPYTGELFF. The CDR3 region has the DNA TGCAGCGTTGGACTACCGTACACCGGGGAGCTGTTTTTT.

This rearrangement joins TRBV27 to TRBJ2-1; TRBD2 agrees at 14 bases. With 2 bases clipped from V and 7 bases from J, the junction kept 4 bases outside the gene matches. Germline CDR1 reads MNHEY; CDR2 reads SMNVEV (reference sequence). This CDR3 has 16 amino acids. The CDR3 DNA reads TGTGCCAGCAGTTTAAGGCGGACTAGCGGGGGGAATGAGCAGTTCTTC. Its translation: CASSLRRTSGGNEQFF.

The chain couples TRBV7-9 to TRBJ1-1; possibly TRBD1 for D (6 bases). V lost 4 bases and J 1 base, leaving 16 bases between the germline ends. In germline, CDR1 is SEHNR, CDR2 FQNEAQ (reference sequence). There are 16 residues in the CDR3. The CDR3 nucleotides are TGTGCCAGCAGCTATTACAGGACAGCCCAGAACACTGAAGCTTTCTTT. The encoded protein is CASSYYRTAQNTEAFF.

The chain has TRBV5-1 and TRBJ2-5; possible D gene TRBD1, 5 bases. The CDR3 has 16 residues. Trimming removed 0 bases from V and 0 bases from J, with 12 bases in between. The germline CDR1 and CDR2 sequences are SGHRS and YFSETQ. CDR3 bases: TGCGCCAGCAGCTTGGGCGACAGAGGAAACCAAGAGACCCAGTACTTC. It specifies CASSLGDRGNQETQYF. The full variable domain, completed using reference TRBV5-1 and TRBJ2-5, is KAGVTQTPRYLIKTRGQQVTLSCSPISGHRSVSWYQQTPGQGLQFLFEYFSETQRNKGNFPGRFSGRQFSNSRSEMNVSTLELGDSALYLCASSLGDRGNQETQYFGPGTRLLVL.

V and J are TRBV2 and TRBJ1-6; maybe TRBD1 (5 bases). Trimming left V 11 bases short and J 10 bases short, with 24 bases between. Germline CDR1 is SNHLY and CDR2 is FYNNEI. The CDR3 is made up of 15 amino acids. CDR3 sequence reads: CAGLRGPPRESPLHF. The DNA for the CDR3 is TGTGCCGGCCTGAGGGGCCCACCGAGGGAGTCACCCCTCCACTTT.

As regards this clonotype: This may stem from a read error, because a much larger clone lies one nucleotide away. The chain has TRBV5-1 and TRBJ2-3; D call uncertain. CDR1 and CDR2 from the germline V gene are SGHRS and YFSETQ. The CDR3 runs 13 residues. CDR3 sequence (DNA): TGCGCCAACAGCTCTGAAATAGGAGATACGCAGTATTTT. Protein product: CANSSEIGDTQYF.

CDR3 DNA: TGTGCCAGTGCCCCGGCGGGAGGGAATCAGCCCCAGCATTTT. Amino acid sequence: CASAPAGGNQPQHF. The chain has TRBV19 and TRBJ1-5, with no clear D. Trimming stripped 8 bases from V and 4 bases from J, with 15 bases between. The CDR3 is made up of 14 amino acids. CDR1 is LNHDA, CDR2 SQIVND, per germline (reference sequence).

The genes are TRBV6-6 and TRBJ2-5, with 7 bases lining up with TRBD2. This CDR3 contains 14 residues. Losses at the gene ends were 5 bases for V and 3 bases for J; bases not matched to a gene: 6. CDR1 MNHNY and CDR2 SVGAGI come from the germline V gene (reference sequence). CDR3 residues: CASSDGGGKETQYF. The CDR3 region has the DNA TGTGCCAGCAGTGACGGCGGGGGTAAAGAGACCCAGTACTTC.

This clonotype was counted many times. The J gene is TRBJ2-5, the V gene TRBV12-3 or TRBV12-4, with 7 bases identical to TRBD1. CDR3 length equals 14 residues. V shed 6 bases, J shed 2 bases, and the junction held 6 bases outside the gene matches. In nucleotides, the CDR3 is TGTGCCAGCAGCCGACAGGGAATTCAAGAGACCCAGTACTTC. It is translated as CASSRQGIQETQYF.